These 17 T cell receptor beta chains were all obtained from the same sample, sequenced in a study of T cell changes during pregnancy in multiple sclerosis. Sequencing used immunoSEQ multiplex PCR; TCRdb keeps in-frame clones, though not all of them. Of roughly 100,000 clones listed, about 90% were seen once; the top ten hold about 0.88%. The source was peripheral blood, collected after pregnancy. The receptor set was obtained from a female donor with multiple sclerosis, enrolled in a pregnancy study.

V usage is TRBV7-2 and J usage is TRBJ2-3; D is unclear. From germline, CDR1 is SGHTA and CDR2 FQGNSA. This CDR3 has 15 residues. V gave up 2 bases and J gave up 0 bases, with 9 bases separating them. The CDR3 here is CASSLQVSSTDTQYF. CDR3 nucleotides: TGTGCCAGCAGCTTACAGGTCTCTAGCACAGATACGCAGTATTTT.

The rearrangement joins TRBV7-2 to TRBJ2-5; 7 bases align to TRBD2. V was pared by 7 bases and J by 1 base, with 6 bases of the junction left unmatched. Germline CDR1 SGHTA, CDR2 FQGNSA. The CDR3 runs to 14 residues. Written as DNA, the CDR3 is TGTGCCAGCACCCTCCTAGCGGCCCAAGAGACCCAGTACTTC. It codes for CASTLLAAQETQYF.

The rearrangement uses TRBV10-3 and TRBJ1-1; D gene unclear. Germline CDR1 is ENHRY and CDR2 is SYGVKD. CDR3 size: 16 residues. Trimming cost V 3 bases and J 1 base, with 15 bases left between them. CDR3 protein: CAISDPWIRQNTEAFF. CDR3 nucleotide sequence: TGTGCCATCAGTGACCCGTGGATCAGGCAGAACACTGAAGCTTTCTTT.

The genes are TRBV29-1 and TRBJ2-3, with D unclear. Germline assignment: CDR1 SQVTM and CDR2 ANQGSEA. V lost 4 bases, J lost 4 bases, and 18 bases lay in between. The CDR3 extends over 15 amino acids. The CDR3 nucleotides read TGCAGCGTTGCAGTCGTCCTCTCAGTGGCAGATACGCAGTATTTT. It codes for CSVAVVLSVADTQYF.

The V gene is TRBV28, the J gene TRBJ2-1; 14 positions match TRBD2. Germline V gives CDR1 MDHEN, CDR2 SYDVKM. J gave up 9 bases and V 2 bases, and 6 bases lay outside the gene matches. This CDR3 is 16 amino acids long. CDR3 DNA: TGTGCCAGCAGTTTAGGAGGGACTAGCGGGGGCGGTGAGCAGTTCTTC. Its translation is CASSLGGTSGGGEQFF.

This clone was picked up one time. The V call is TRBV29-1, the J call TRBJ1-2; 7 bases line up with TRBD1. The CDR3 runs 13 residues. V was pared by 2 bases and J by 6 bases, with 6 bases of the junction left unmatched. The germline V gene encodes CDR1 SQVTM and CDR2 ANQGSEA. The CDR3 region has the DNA TGCAGCGTTGAAAGGACAGGAGCAGATGGCTACACCTTC. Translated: CSVERTGADGYTF.

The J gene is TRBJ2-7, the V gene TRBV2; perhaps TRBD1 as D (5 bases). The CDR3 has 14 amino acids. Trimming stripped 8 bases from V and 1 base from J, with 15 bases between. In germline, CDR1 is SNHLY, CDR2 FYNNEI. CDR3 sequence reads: CASGWGARSYEQYF. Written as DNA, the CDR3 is TGTGCCAGCGGATGGGGCGCGCGGTCCTACGAGCAGTACTTC.

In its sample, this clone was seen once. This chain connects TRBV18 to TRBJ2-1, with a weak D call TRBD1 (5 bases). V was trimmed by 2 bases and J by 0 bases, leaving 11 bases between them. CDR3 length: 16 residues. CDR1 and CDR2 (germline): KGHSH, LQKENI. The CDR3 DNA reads TGTGCCAGCTCACCAACTAAGACAGCCTCCTACAATGAGCAGTTCTTC. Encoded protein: CASSPTKTASYNEQFF. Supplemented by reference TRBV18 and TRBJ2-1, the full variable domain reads NAGVMQNPRHLVRRRGQEARLRCSPMKGHSHVYWYRQLPEEGLKFMVYLQKENIIDESGMPKERFSAEFPKEGPSILRIQQVVRGDSAAYFCASSPTKTASYNEQFFGPGTRLTVL.

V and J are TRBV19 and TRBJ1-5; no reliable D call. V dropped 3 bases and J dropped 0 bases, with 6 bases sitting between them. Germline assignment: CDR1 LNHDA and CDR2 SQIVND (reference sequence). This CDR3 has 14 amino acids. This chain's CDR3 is CASSMERSNQPQHF. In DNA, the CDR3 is TGTGCCAGTAGTATGGAGCGTAGCAATCAGCCCCAGCATTTT.

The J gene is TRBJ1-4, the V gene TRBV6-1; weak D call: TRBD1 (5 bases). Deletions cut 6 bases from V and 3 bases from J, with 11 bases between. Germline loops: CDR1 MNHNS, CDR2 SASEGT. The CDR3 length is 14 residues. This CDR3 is CASRAGPSNEKLFF. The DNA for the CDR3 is TGTGCCAGCAGGGCAGGGCCCTCTAATGAAAAACTGTTTTTT.

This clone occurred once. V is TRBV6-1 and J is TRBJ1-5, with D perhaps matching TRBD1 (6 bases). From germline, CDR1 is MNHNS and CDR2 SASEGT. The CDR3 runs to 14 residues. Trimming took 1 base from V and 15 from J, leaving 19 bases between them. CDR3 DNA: TGTGCCAGCAGTGAAGAAAGGGGGGGGACTGGGGGGCATTTT. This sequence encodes CASSEERGGTGGHF.

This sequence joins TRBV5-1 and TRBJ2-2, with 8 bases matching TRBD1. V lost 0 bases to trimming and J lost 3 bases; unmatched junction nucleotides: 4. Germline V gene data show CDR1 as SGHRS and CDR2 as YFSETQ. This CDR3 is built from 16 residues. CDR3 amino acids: CASSLVTGAYTGELFF. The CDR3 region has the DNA TGCGCCAGCAGCTTGGTGACAGGGGCGTACACCGGGGAGCTGTTTTTT.

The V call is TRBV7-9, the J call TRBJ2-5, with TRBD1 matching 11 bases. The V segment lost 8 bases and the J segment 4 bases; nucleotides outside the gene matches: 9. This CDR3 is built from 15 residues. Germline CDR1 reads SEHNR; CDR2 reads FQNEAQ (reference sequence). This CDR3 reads CASLPKGTGGETQYF. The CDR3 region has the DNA TGTGCCAGCCTCCCCAAAGGGACAGGGGGAGAGACCCAGTACTTC. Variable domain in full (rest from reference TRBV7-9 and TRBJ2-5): DTGVSQNPRHKITKRGQNVTFRCDPISEHNRLYWYRQTLGQGPEFLTYFQNEAQLEKSRLLSDRFSAERPKGSFSTLEIQRTEQGDSAMYLCASLPKGTGGETQYFGPGTRLLVL.

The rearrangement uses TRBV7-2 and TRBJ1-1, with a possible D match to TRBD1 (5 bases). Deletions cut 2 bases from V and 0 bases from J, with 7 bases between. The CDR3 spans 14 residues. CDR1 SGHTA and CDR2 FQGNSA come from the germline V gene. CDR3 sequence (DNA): TGTGCCAGCAGCTTACGACAGTTGAACACTGAAGCTTTCTTT. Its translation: CASSLRQLNTEAFF.

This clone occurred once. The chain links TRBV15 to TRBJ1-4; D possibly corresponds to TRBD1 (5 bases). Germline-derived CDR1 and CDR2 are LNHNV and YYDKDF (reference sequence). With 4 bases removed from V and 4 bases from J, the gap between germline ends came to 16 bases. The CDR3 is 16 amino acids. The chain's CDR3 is CATSIGRGRGNEKLFF. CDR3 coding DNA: TGTGCCACCAGCATCGGGAGGGGCCGCGGTAATGAAAAACTGTTTTTT.

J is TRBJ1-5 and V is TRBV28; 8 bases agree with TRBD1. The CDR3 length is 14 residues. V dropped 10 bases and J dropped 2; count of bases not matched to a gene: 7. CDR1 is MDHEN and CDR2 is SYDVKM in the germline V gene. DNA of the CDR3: TGTGCCACTAAACAGGGGGGGGGCAATCAGCCCCAGCATTTT. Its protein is CATKQGGGNQPQHF.

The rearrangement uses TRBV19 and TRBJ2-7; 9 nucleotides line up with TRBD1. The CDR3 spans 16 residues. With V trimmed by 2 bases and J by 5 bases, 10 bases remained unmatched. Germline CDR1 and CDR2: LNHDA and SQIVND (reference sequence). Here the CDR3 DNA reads TGTGCCAGTAGTATAAGTGGAGGGACAGGGTTCAACGAGCAGTACTTC. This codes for CASSISGGTGFNEQYF.